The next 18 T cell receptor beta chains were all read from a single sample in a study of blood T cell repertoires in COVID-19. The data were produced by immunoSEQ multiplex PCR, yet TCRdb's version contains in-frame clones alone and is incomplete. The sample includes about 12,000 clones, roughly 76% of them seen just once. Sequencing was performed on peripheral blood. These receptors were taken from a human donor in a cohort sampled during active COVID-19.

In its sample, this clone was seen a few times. CDR3 coding DNA: TGTGCCAGCAGCTTCGACAGGGACGAGCAGTACTTC. Translation gives CASSFDRDEQYF. The chain has TRBV11-2 and TRBJ2-7, with 7 bases that match TRBD1. This CDR3 spans 12 amino acids. V gave up 3 bases and J gave up 5 bases; unmatched junction bases: 1. Germline V gene sequence: CDR1 SGHAT, CDR2 FQNNGV.

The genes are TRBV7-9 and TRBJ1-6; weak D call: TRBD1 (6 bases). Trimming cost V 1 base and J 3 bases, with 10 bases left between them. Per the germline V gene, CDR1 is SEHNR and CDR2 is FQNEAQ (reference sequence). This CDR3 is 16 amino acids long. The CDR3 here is CASSLGQGFYNSPLHF. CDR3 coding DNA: TGTGCCAGCAGCTTAGGGCAGGGGTTCTATAATTCACCCCTCCACTTT.

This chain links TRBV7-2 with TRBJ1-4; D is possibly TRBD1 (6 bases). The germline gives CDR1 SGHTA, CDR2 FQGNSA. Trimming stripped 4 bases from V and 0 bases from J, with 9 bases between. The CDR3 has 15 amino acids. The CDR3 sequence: CASSSYRATNEKLFF. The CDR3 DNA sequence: TGTGCCAGCAGCTCCTACAGGGCAACTAATGAAAAACTGTTTTTT.

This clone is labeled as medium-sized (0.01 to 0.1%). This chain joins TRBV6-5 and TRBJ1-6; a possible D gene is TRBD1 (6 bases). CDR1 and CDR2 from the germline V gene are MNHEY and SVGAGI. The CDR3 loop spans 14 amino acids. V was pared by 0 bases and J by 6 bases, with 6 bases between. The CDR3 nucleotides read TGTGCCAGCAGTTACTCACAGGGTAATTCACCCCTCCACTTT. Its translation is CASSYSQGNSPLHF.

CDR3 loop: CASSFDRGLAAETQYF. CDR3 nucleotides: TGCGCCAGCAGCTTTGACAGGGGACTAGCCGCAGAGACCCAGTACTTC. The chain combines TRBV5-1 with TRBJ2-5; D may be TRBD2 (9 bases). The CDR3 is 16 residues long. The V and J ends lost 2 bases and 4 bases respectively, with 18 bases between them. Germline assignment: CDR1 SGHRS and CDR2 YFSETQ.

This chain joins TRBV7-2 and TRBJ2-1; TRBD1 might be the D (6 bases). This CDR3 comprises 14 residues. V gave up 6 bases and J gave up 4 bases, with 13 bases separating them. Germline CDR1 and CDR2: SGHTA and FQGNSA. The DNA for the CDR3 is TGTGCCAGCAGTTATCCGGGACAATACAATGAGCAGTTCTTC. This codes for CASSYPGQYNEQFF.

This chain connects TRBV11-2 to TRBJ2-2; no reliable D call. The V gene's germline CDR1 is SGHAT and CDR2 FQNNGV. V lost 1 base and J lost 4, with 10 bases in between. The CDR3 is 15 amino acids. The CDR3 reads CASSLVRGFTGELFF. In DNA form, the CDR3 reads TGTGCCAGCAGCTTAGTTCGAGGTTTCACCGGGGAGCTGTTTTTT.

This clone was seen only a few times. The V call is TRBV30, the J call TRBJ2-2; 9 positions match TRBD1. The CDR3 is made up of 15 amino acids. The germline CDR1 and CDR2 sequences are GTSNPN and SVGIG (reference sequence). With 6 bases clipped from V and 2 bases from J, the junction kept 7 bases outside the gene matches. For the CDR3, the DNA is TGTGCCTGTCTGACAGGGGGTTATAACACCGGGGAGCTGTTTTTT. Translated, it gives CACLTGGYNTGELFF.

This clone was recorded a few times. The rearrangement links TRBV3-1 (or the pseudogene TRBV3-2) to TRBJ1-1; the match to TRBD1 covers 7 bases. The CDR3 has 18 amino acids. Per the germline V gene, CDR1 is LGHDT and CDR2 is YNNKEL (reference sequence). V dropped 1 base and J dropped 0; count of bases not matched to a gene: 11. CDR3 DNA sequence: TGTGCCAGCAGCCAAGCTCGGGGACAGCTCACAATGAACACTGAAGCTTTCTTT. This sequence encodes CASSQARGQLTMNTEAFF.

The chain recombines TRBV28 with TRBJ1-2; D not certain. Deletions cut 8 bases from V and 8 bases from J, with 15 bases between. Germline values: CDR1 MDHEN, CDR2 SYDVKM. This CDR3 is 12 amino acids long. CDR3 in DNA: TGTGCCAGCCAGAGTCCGGGATTAGGCTACACCTTC. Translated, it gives CASQSPGLGYTF.

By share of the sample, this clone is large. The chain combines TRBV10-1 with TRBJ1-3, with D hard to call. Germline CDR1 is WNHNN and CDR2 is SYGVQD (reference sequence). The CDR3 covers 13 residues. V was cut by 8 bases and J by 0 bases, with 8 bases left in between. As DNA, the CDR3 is TGCGCCAGCCGTCGCTACTCTGGAAACACCATATATTTT. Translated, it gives CASRRYSGNTIYF.

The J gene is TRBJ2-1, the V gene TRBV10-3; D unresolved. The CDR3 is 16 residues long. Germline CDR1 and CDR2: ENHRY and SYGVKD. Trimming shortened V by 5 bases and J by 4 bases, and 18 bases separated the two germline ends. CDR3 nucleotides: TGTGCCATCAGTCCACGCTATCCCCCCACGTACAATGAGCAGTTCTTC. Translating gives CAISPRYPPTYNEQFF.

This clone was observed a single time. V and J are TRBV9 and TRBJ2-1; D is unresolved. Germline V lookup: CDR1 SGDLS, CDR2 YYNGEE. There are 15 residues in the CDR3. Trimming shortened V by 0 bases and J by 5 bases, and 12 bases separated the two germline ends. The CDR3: CASSVAPKQNNEQFF. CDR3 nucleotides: TGTGCCAGCAGCGTAGCCCCCAAACAAAACAATGAGCAGTTCTTC.

DNA of the CDR3: TGTGCCAGCAGGGGGACAGGTGGACAGCCCCAGCATTTT. Translation gives CASRGTGGQPQHF. The genes are TRBV2 and TRBJ1-5; 8 bases fit TRBD1. The V segment lost 6 bases and the J segment 7 bases; nucleotides outside the gene matches: 5. Germline V gene lookup returns CDR1 SNHLY and CDR2 FYNNEI. The CDR3 covers 13 residues.

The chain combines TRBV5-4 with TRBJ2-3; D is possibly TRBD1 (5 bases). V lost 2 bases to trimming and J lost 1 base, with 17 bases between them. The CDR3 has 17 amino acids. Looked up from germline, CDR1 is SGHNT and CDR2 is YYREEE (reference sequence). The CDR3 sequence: CASSFRVRLVGTDTQYF. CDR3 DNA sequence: TGTGCCAGCAGCTTCAGGGTACGGCTAGTCGGCACAGATACGCAGTATTTT.

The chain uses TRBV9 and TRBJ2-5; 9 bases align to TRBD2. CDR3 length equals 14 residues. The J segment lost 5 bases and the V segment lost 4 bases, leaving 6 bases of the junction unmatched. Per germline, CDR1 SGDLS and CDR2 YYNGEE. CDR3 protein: CASSSAGGVETQYF. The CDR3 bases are TGTGCCAGCAGCAGCGCGGGGGGGGTCGAGACCCAGTACTTC.

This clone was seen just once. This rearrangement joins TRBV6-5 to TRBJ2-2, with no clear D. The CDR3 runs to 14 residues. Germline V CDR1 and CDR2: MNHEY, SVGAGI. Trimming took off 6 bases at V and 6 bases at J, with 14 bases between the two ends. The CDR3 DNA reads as TGTGCCAGCAGCCTTGACTGGTTCGCCGGGGAGCTGTTTTTT. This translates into CASSLDWFAGELFF.

This CDR3 reads CASSGGGAGETQYF. Written as DNA, the CDR3 is TGTGCCAGCAGTGGTGGGGGGGCTGGAGAGACCCAGTACTTC. The V and J genes are TRBV2 and TRBJ2-5; perhaps TRBD2 as D (7 bases). CDR3 length: 14 amino acids. V lost 4 bases and J lost 4, with 13 bases in between. Germline CDR1 and CDR2: SNHLY and FYNNEI.